This T cell receptor beta chain was obtained from a study of beta chain features in type 1 diabetes. General study points: A closer apparent resemblance between naive, central memory and Treg TCRB repertoires was seen in patients than in healthy donors. For type 1 diabetes patients, VDJ junctions showed fewer insertions and more deletions.

This clone came up a few times. Its antigen is undetermined. One junction end disagrees with the germline gene, perhaps due to a read error. Germline V lookup: CDR1 SGHVS, CDR2 FQNEAQ. The CDR3 consists of 16 residues. Expressed TCRB transcripts were sequenced because the isolated RNA had all been reverse transcribed beforehand. A few million reads were obtained on average from naive, central memory and regulatory T cell samples. Repertoires were generated with immunoSEQ multiplex PCR, while TCRdb's copy carries only in-frame clones and drops some. This repertoire shows 200,000 to 250,000 clones, about a tenth found once; its top ten account for about 1.2%.

Sequencing was performed on central memory CD4+ T cells from blood. This rearrangement joins TRBV7-8 to TRBJ2-1; 7 bases align to TRBD2. The sequence was obtained from a man in his late teens or twenties in good health. CDR3 DNA sequence: TGTGCCAGCAGCTTAGTGAGGGCTAGCGGAAGCAATAAGCAGTTCTTC. It codes for CASSLVRASGSNKQFF. The whole variable domain, remainder taken from reference TRBV7-8 and TRBJ2-1, is GAGVSQSPRYKVAKRGQDVALRCDPISGHVSLFWYQQALGQGPEFLTYFQNEAQLDKSGLPSDRFFAERPEGSVSTLKIQRTQQEDSAVYLCASSLVRASGSNKQFFGPGTRLTVL.